These T cell receptor beta chains were read from a single sample in a study of pediatric ulcerative colitis. Assay used: immunoSEQ multiplex PCR; TCRdb lists only in-frame clones, some missing. This sample has tens of thousands of clones, with 65% to 80% found just once. The sequenced material came from gut tissue. The receptor source for this set is a boy between 10 and 17 years old with severe ulcerative colitis. Each CDR3 is given with its conserved first and last residue.

CASSEARNTEAFF	TRBV6-1
CASRPGSYEQYF	TRBV2
CASSRETSGATGELFF	TRBV5-1
CAWTREGREQFF	TRBV30
CASSLVYSVARHEQYF	TRBV7-2
CSVEVEGNNEQFF	TRBV29-1
CASSHVFDRLAYNEQFF	TRBV4-1
CASSLQGVSTDTQYF	TRBV7-2
CAWSWAGNTGELFF	TRBV30
CASSPHGANTEAFF	TRBV11-2
CASSLESGGGTEAFF	TRBV11-2
CASSFLGAYNEQFF	TRBV7-7
CASSIGRVGSGANVLTF	TRBV19
CATSVEAGLGNTIYF	TRBV15
CASSEQGSWEQYF	TRBV6-1
CASNGQGGGYTF	TRBV6-5
CASGLGHYEQYF	TRBV12-5
CASSLNYATNEKLFF	TRBV14
CASSPYSLEFTEAFF	TRBV18
CASSDTPRSSGYTF	TRBV25-1
CASGNSFRNGEAFF	TRBV6-5
CASSLGASSYNEQFF	TRBV5-1
CASSLSLPTGELFF	TRBV7-9
CASSEDQGAVSYEQYF	TRBV6-1
CASSQEVFYNEQFF	TRBV4-2
CASSYRQLTYEQYF	TRBV7-2
CASSPNGPSYEQYF	TRBV18
CASSLEVQGAGGEQYF	TRBV7-9
CASTRGDRDTEAFF	TRBV7-2
CASSIIDWANEQYF	TRBV7-8
CAWSDTGELFF	TRBV30
CASSLDGGPTSEQYF	TRBV5-6
CACQSQGSTEAFF	TRBV30
CASAQQENYGYTF	TRBV4-1
CASSQEGRILSNEQFF	TRBV4-1
CASSESVHEQYF	TRBV2
CASTPTGVDTEAFF	TRBV10-2
CASSPRGDTQYF	TRBV7-2
CASSIDRAGSYYEQYF	TRBV19
CATTVGILATEAFF	TRBV19